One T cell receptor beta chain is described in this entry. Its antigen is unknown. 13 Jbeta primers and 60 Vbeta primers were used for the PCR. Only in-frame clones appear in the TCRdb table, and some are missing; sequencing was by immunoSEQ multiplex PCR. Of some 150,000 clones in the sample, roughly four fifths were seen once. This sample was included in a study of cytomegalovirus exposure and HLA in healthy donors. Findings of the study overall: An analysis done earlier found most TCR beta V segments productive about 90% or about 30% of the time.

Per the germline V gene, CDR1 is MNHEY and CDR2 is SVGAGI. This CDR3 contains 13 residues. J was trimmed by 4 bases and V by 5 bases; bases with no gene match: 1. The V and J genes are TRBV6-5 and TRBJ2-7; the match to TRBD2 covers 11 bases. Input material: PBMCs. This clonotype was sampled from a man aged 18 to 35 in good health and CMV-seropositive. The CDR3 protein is CASSGLAGYEQYF. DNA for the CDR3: TGTGCCAGCAGTGGACTAGCGGGTTACGAGCAGTACTTC.